This section outlines one T cell receptor beta chain sequence together with its context. Its antigen is still unknown. In germline, CDR1 is LGHDT, CDR2 YNNKEL (reference sequence). Trimming shortened V by 3 bases and J by 15 bases, and 15 bases separated the two germline ends. CDR3 size: 12 residues. PCR was performed a second time for about 6 to 12 cycles using a sample-barcoded 5' primer and a J-beta primer mix. From the 5' RACE reads, TCRdb called clonotypes with MiXCR, one entry per CDR3 protein. The data hold about 400,000 distinct CDR3 sequences, with about 49% observed a single time. The data were obtained in a study of blood T cells in healthy people across ages. The donors, healthy Caucasians from Russia, were aged about 6 to 95. Each of the donors had 9 to 10 milliliters of peripheral blood drawn into EDTA-treated Vacutainer tubes. General study points: Versus aged donors, long-lived donors had higher diversity and more naive CD4+ cells. Naive T cell percentage strongly correlated with TCR beta diversity.

The source is a man in his fifties or sixties in good health. The rearrangement joins TRBV3-1 to TRBJ2-4; tentatively, D is TRBD2 (6 bases). The sample consisted of blood. Here the CDR3 DNA reads TGTGCCAGCAGCCAGGGGCCGGGGGTTAGGTACTTC. It yields the protein CASSQGPGVRYF.